The entry that follows covers one TCR beta chain sequence. This receptor's antigen is unknown. Base qualities were left out, and no much larger clone turns up one base away. This entry belongs to a study of blood T cell repertoires in COVID-19 (dated by TCRdb to 2018 to 2020). Study-level background: Samples covering the acute and convalescent phases of COVID-19 were provided by collaborators in the United States, Italy and Spain. The material from the prospective study consisted of cDNA or gDNA derived from T cells, B-cell-depleted T cells, or PBMCs. Deeply sampled blood TCRbeta repertoires from subjects exposed to, actively infected with, or recovered from COVID-19 were included in the dataset. The repertoires were made available in a free public database intended to serve as a resource for research on the immune response to SARS-CoV-2. Samples came from the ongoing ImmuneRACE study (first 160 participants) plus 1,254 subjects from 6 global collaborators. Sample metadata almost always included a de-identified subject ID, COVID-19 status, age in years and sex. Where available, HLA class I and class II types were taken from metadata supplied by the sample provider and were not determined by assay-based typing. Overall study results and their limits: How much clinical and demographic metadata was included differed by source and by participant, and the metadata was provided uncurated.

Collaborating institutions collected whole blood in K2EDTA tubes following their own protocols. Collaborator samples were shipped for TCRbeta analysis as frozen whole blood, isolated PBMCs, or DNA extracted from either sample type. TCRbeta CDR3 regions were amplified from genomic DNA using the immunoSEQ Assay, a bias-controlled multiplex PCR. The paper's data handling went like this. Nucleated cell counts per sample were estimated from amplification of reference gene primers within the assay. To quantify the absolute abundance of each unique TCRbeta CDR3 rearrangement, sequence reads were collapsed and filtered. For each sample, productive Simpson clonality was calculated by taking the square root of Simpson's diversity index across productive rearrangements. TCRdb's version of the immuneACCESS table is confined to in-frame rearrangements and falls short of the full clone set. An unresolved V gene accounts for under half of the shortfall where checked; the remainder is of unknown origin. V, J and clone size derive from that table, while D and trimming were established from the DNA sequence. The sample includes more than 150,000 clones, with roughly nine tenths observed a single time. The top ten clones comprise under 2.5% of the sample.

The CDR3 goes from the cysteine to the phenylalanine over 14 residues. Of the read, only the CDR3 DNA is kept; its 42 bases are in frame from base 1. Trimming costs V 3 bases and J 2 bases, and their ends lie 8 bases apart. CDR1 and CDR2 (KGHSH, LQKENI) derive from the germline V gene. The V and J genes are TRBV18 and TRBJ1-5, with no confident D gene call. This clonotype originated in a man aged 70-80 years with active or convalescent COVID-19. What was sequenced was peripheral blood. The nucleotide sequence is TGTGCCAGCTCACCCCTCGAGGGCAATCAGCCCCAGCATTTT. It specifies CASSPLEGNQPQHF.